This T cell receptor beta chain was identified in a study of cytomegalovirus exposure and HLA in healthy donors (dated by TCRdb to about 2017). Regarding the research as a whole: An earlier analysis of approximately 590 of the donors reported 250 to 350 Gb of sequence data and 100 million to 140 million unique TCR beta sequences from approximately 180 million T cells. An early release that covered roughly 600 HLA-typed donors contained 250 to 350 gigabases of sequencing data and 65 million to 100 million unique TCR sequences. Of the approximately 400 genotyped donors, 65% to 90% fell in the genetic ancestry cluster associated with self-reported Caucasian donors. The study aimed to test whether cataloging public T cell receptors could reveal signatures of past pathogen exposure. The study used immunosequencing to profile the T cell repertoires of around 600 subjects and linked those repertoires to cytomegalovirus serostatus. In addition to the first cohort of approximately 670 subjects, a separate validation cohort of 120 different subjects was used. The study combined high-throughput TCR immunosequencing, statistical association of individual TCRs with disease status, and machine learning to predict cytomegalovirus infection status. A later analysis re-analyzed previously published TCR beta repertoires from approximately 670 donors and added high-resolution HLA genotyping to study TCR occurrence patterns. Rather than using new phenotypic data, the later analysis identified candidate immune exposures from TCR beta sequences and from how often those sequences occurred across donors. An earlier analysis of 450 to 750 of the donors used high-throughput TCR beta sequencing to judge whether each TCR beta V gene segment behaved as functional or pseudogenic. Alongside the repertoire data, information on donor age, sex, ethnicity and CMV serostatus was compiled. Genome-wide SNP genotypes for about 65% of the 666 donors were used in a later genetic analysis, which treated that subset as a discovery cohort. All discovery cohort repertoires had been generated using a single sequencing platform. Both class I and class II loci were covered by HLA typing, at four-digit resolution. The number of typed donors differed by locus: about 629-630 for A, B, C, DRB1 and DQB1; some 500 for DQA1; around 580 for DPA1; and some 470 for DPB1. Five DR-DQ haplotypes were treated as single units for association and clustering because of strong linkage in the cohort. Across 300 to 500 genotyped donors of the cohort, an average of approximately 220,000 unique TCR beta nucleotide sequences per donor were sequenced, and roughly 20% of those sequences were non-productive. Paper-wide results and their limitations: In an earlier analysis of around 600 of the donors, most TCR beta V segments were observed in productive rearrangements about 90% or about 30% of the time, broadly matching IMGT annotations. According to a later analysis, parvovirus B19, influenza, CMV and Epstein-Barr virus appeared linked to several top co-occurrence clusters. In vitro tests confirmed that a few of the cytomegalovirus-associated TCR beta chains recognize cytomegalovirus antigens. HLA typing was unavailable for some donors at each locus, so association tests used only the typed subset. According to the authors, the approach could potentially be generalized to other disease states and immunological phenotypes. According to a later analysis, TCR association rates differed among HLA loci, with DRB1 alleles showing the most associated TCRs and HLA-C alleles showing the fewest. Most CMV-associated TCR beta chains appeared to be HLA-restricted in a later analysis, and the HLA associations seemed to be driven largely by CMV exposure. In a later analysis, HLA-associated TCR beta chains were found to be more clonally expanded and to have lower generation probabilities than equally common non-associated chains. Sequencing depth was assumed to be roughly uniform across donors in the presence/absence analyses, though that assumption may not hold. Roughly 15 rarely observed V segments, including chromosome 9 orphons, were excluded from the earlier analysis of just under 600 of the donors because counts were too low. A cluster of highly shared sequence variants was judged likely to be a technical artifact of the sequencing pipeline. In a later genetic analysis, a missense DCLRE1C variant was associated with V-gene and J-gene trimming of TCR beta chains, and the association was replicated in an independent cohort. At a false discovery rate of 0.05, a later analysis linked approximately 18,000 TCR beta sequences to specific HLA alleles. Immune exposure information for the cohort was limited to CMV serostatus. Cytomegalovirus status was reported to be diagnosed by the classifier with high specificity and sensitivity in both the original and validation cohorts. This cohort had only TCR beta chains sequenced, and the lack of alpha or paired-chain data limited which features could be detected. A further reported finding was that TCR beta sequences accurately predicted the HLA-A and HLA-B alleles for most subjects in the first cohort. Strong co-occurrence of HLA alleles, especially DR and DQ, made assigning TCR associations to individual alleles difficult. Linkage disequilibrium might explain the correlated functional status among segregating V segments, but an unknown experimental factor could not be ruled out. Compared with the 666-donor mean, donors in an Asian-associated ancestry cluster had fewer N-insertions in productive TCRs, according to a later genetic analysis. Most TCR sequences were seen in very few donors, while some public TCRs were found in many individuals. The study listed around 160 TCR beta chains as associated with cytomegalovirus. Because the 87-base-pair reads could not distinguish some IMGT-functional V segments, including TRBV6-2 and TRBV6-3, those segments were excluded.

CDR1 and CDR2 are read off the germline V gene as SGHDN and FVKESK. V drops 3 bases and J drops 1 base, leaving 9 bases in between. The CDR3 starts with the cysteine, ends with the phenylalanine, and has 14 residues. Left in the record is the CDR3 DNA by itself, 42 bases read in frame from the first base. Worth noting for this clone: Its target antigen remains unknown. There are no base qualities to consult, and no much larger clone falls within one base.

The cohort consisted of fewer than 700 healthy bone marrow donors. At the time of sampling, all cohort members were nominally healthy, though unrecorded immune exposures were likely present. The donor tested CMV seropositive, placing the donor among the 310 or so seropositive members of the cohort. Each donor provided a peripheral blood sample, and peripheral blood mononuclear cells were used for TCR beta sequencing. Genomic DNA was extracted from the blood cell samples with the Qiagen DNeasy Blood Extraction Kit. The protocol used for the library was the immunoSEQ multiplex PCR assay. The multiplex PCR relied on a mix of 60 forward primers for TCR Vbeta segments and 13 reverse primers for TCR Jbeta segments. A multiplex PCR assay on genomic DNA amplified the CDR3 region of rearranged TCR beta genes. On the Illumina HiSeq System, the amplified TCR beta libraries were sequenced as 87-base-pair reads. In the source study's methods: A later analysis counted about 80 million unique TCR beta chains across the 650 to 800 repertoires, and 9.5 million to 11 million of these chains were shared by at least two donors. To remove PCR and sequencing errors, raw reads were error-corrected and collapsed into unique sequences using a nearest-neighbor algorithm that merged closely related sequences. V, D and J gene segments were assigned by aligning CDR3 sequences to IMGT reference sequences. Each retained sequence needed at least a six-nucleotide match to both a V gene segment and a J gene segment. Rearrangements were called productive when the CDR3 lacked stop codons and stayed in frame with V and J; all others were non-productive. CDR3 was defined according to IMGT convention as the region running from the second conserved V-encoded cysteine to the conserved J-encoded phenylalanine. Sequences without an unambiguous match to a single V gene segment were excluded from the earlier analysis of 450 to 650 of the donors. An earlier analysis of a few hundred of the donors classified V segments as functional when productive rearrangements were above 56.7% and as segregating when the standard deviation between donors was above 5%. A statistical classification framework was developed to diagnose cytomegalovirus status using the catalog of TCR beta chain sequences. V and J gene assignment, in a later analysis, came from comparing TCR nucleotide sequences with IMGT/GENE-DB human TR gene sequences. A later analysis assigned CDR3 sequences and most-parsimonious VDJ recombination scenarios with the TCRdist pipeline. In a later analysis, each TCR beta chain was defined by its CDR3 amino acid sequence together with its V-gene family, and reads lacking a unique V-gene family were excluded. To address suspected cross-contamination and a sequencing artifact, a later analysis removed approximately 590 highly shared, low-generation-probability nucleotide sequences. A later analysis calculated a clonal expansion index for each public chain from normalized within-repertoire ranks of inferred template counts. In a later analysis, generation probabilities were computed with a VDJ recombination model fitted to out-of-frame rearrangements, and the resulting probabilities were checked against IGoR. Hypergeometric tests were used in a later analysis to score TCR-TCR, TCR-HLA and TCR-CMV co-occurrence, with a repertoire-size bias correction applied to the TCR pairs. To estimate false discovery rates, a later analysis permuted the HLA or CMV assignments 20 times. In a later analysis, co-occurring TCRs were grouped using DBSCAN, with TCRdist sequence similarity added in when clustering inside HLA-allele-positive subsets. For co-occurrence clustering, repertoires with fewer than 30,000 or more than 120,000 public chains were excluded, along with about five repertoires with anomalous nucleotide sharing. Not all clones reach the TCRdb copy of this immuneACCESS table, which keeps in-frame sequences only. Checked studies attribute under half of the gap to unresolved V genes and leave the rest unexplained. D and trimming come from the DNA, and the V and J calls and clone size come from that table. For this sample there are about 130,000 clones; about 10% appear just once. Approximately 4.4% of the sample comes from the top ten.

The chain was built from TRBV14 and TRBJ1-2; D gene: possibly TRBD1, on 5 matching bases. The clonotype was recovered from a young woman in good health and CMV-seropositive. The sample consisted of PBMCs. CDR3 reads: CASSQRQGNYGYTF. The nucleotide sequence is TGTGCCAGCAGCCAGAGGCAGGGTAACTATGGCTACACCTTC.